Shown below are 7 T cell receptor beta chains from a single sample sequenced in a study of cytomegalovirus exposure and HLA in healthy donors listed by TCRdb under 2017. The library was generated by the immunoSEQ multiplex PCR assay. For the multiplex PCR, a mixture combining 60 forward primers for TCR Vbeta segments and 13 reverse primers for TCR Jbeta segments was used. As stored in TCRdb, this immuneACCESS dataset retains in-frame rearrangements with V and J assigned. A fraction of the clones does not appear; measured against another copy, unresolved V genes explain less than half of the discrepancy, and the remainder lacks a known reason. A total of over 150,000 clones appear in this sample, 77% of them only once. The ten largest clones capture approximately 1.5% of the sample. The sample consisted of PBMCs. These receptors all come from a woman aged 25 to 39 in good health and CMV-seropositive.

The sample holds one count of this clone. The chain recombines TRBV5-1 with TRBJ2-3; D perhaps matches TRBD1 (6 bases). CDR3 length equals 15 residues. V lost 1 base to trimming and J lost 0 bases, with 9 bases between them. Germline assignment: CDR1 SGHRS and CDR2 YFSETQ. CDR3 nucleotides: TGCGCCAGCAGCTTGTCGACAGGCAGCACAGATACGCAGTATTTT. It specifies CASSLSTGSTDTQYF.

V usage is TRBV29-1 and J usage is TRBJ1-2; possibly TRBD1 for D (5 bases). Trimming removed 1 base from V and 8 bases from J, with 14 bases in between. CDR1 is SQVTM and CDR2 is ANQGSEA in the germline V gene. The CDR3 extends over 13 amino acids. This CDR3 reads CSVEGPQGGGYTF. The CDR3 DNA sequence: TGCAGCGTTGAAGGACCCCAGGGAGGCGGCTACACCTTC.

The chain employs TRBV5-6 and TRBJ2-1; 14 bases align to TRBD2. The CDR3 runs 17 residues. V was pared by 2 bases and J by 7 bases, with 8 bases of the junction left unmatched. Germline CDR1 SGHDT, CDR2 YYEEEE. The CDR3 DNA reads TGTGCCAGCAGCTTTAGAGCGGGACTAGCGGGAGCAAATGAGCAGTTCTTC. Protein sequence: CASSFRAGLAGANEQFF.

The chain recombines TRBV19 with TRBJ2-2; 11 nucleotides agree with TRBD2. Trimming removed 5 bases from V and 3 bases from J; junction bases left unmatched: 5. This CDR3 has 16 residues. The germline V gene encodes CDR1 LNHDA and CDR2 SQIVND (reference sequence). The CDR3 region has the DNA TGTGCCAGTAGTCCCGGGACTAGCGGAGACACCGGGGAGCTGTTTTTT. This gives the protein CASSPGTSGDTGELFF.

This clone is a singleton in its sample. V gene TRBV6-1 combines with J gene TRBJ2-6; no clear D gene. This CDR3 is 13 amino acids long. Germline-derived CDR1 and CDR2 are MNHNS and SASEGT. Trimming shortened V by 6 bases and J by 0 bases, and 3 bases separated the two germline ends. In nucleotides, the CDR3 is TGTGCCAGCAGGTACTCTGGGGCCAACGTCCTGACTTTC. It specifies CASRYSGANVLTF.

The chain uses TRBV6-5 and TRBJ1-4; 7 bases map to TRBD1. The CDR3 totals 13 residues. The trim removed 7 bases at V and 6 bases at J, leaving 5 bases unmatched. CDR1 is MNHEY, CDR2 SVGAGI, per germline. CDR3 amino acids: CASKRGQDEKLFF. CDR3 coding DNA: TGTGCCAGCAAAAGGGGGCAGGATGAAAAACTGTTTTTT.

V gene TRBV12-5 combines with J gene TRBJ2-7, with D maybe TRBD1 (6 bases). From germline, CDR1 is LGHNT and CDR2 FRNRAP. V lost 0 bases and J 4 bases, leaving 13 bases between the germline ends. The CDR3 extends over 15 amino acids. The DNA for the CDR3 is TGTGCTAGTGGTTTGGTACGTCAGGGGATTTACGAGCAGTACTTC. It is translated as CASGLVRQGIYEQYF.